These 6 T cell receptor beta chains came from one sample sequenced in a study of sequential checkpoint blockade in melanoma. Profiled with immunoSEQ multiplex PCR; TCRdb holds only in-frame clones, not every one. The profile shows thousands of clones, about 75% of them singletons. This sample's treatment: randomized to nivolumab then ipilimumab (arm A) or the reverse (arm B). Sequencing used CD8+ T cells sorted from blood (inferred from file names), obtained from a patient given nivolumab and ipilimumab in sequence. These receptors all come from a human donor with melanoma.

This chain joins TRBV6-5 and TRBJ2-7; tentative D call: TRBD2 (6 bases). V was trimmed by 2 bases and J by 7 bases, leaving 12 bases between them. This CDR3 is 13 amino acids long. CDR1 is MNHEY, CDR2 SVGAGI, per germline. CDR3 protein: CASSYGLGREQYF. The CDR3 nucleotides read TGTGCCAGCAGTTACGGCCTGGGGAGGGAGCAGTACTTC.

The chain employs TRBV7-8 and TRBJ2-7; D is perhaps TRBD1 (6 bases). The V end lost 4 bases, the J end lost 2 bases, and 9 bases lay between the germline ends. CDR1 and CDR2 from the germline V gene are SGHVS and FQNEAQ. This CDR3 is 13 amino acids long. The CDR3 loop reads CASSSWDTYEQYF. In DNA form, the CDR3 reads TGTGCCAGCAGCTCCTGGGACACCTACGAGCAGTACTTC. Full variable domain (outside the CDR3, taken from reference TRBV7-8 and TRBJ2-7): GAGVSQSPRYKVAKRGQDVALRCDPISGHVSLFWYQQALGQGPEFLTYFQNEAQLDKSGLPSDRFFAERPEGSVSTLKIQRTQQEDSAVYLCASSSWDTYEQYFGPGTRLTVT.

The chain employs TRBV6-5 and TRBJ2-7; 11 bases agree with TRBD2. Germline V CDR1 and CDR2: MNHEY, SVGAGI. Trimming cost V 5 bases and J 5 bases; bases outside gene matches: 5. The CDR3 has 14 amino acids. The CDR3 is CASSLTSGRHEQYF. CDR3 nucleotides: TGTGCCAGCAGTCTCACTAGCGGGAGACACGAGCAGTACTTC.

The CDR3, as DNA: TGTGCCAGCACTACTAGCGGGAACTACAATGAGCAGTTCTTC. This gives the protein CASTTSGNYNEQFF. The chain recombines TRBV6-5 with TRBJ2-1; TRBD2 aligns across 10 bases. Germline-derived CDR1 and CDR2 are MNHEY and SVGAGI. The CDR3 runs 14 residues. The J segment lost 3 bases and the V segment lost 7 bases, leaving 3 bases of the junction unmatched.

The chain couples TRBV30 to TRBJ2-3, with TRBD1 matching over 8 bases. Trimming took 1 base from V and 5 from J; bases not matched to a gene: 11. The CDR3 has 16 amino acids. Germline V gives CDR1 GTSNPN, CDR2 SVGIG (reference sequence). The CDR3 loop is CAWSAGSGGAEDTQYF. CDR3 nucleotide sequence: TGTGCCTGGAGTGCAGGCTCAGGGGGCGCGGAAGATACGCAGTATTTT.

This clone has a handful of counts. The V gene is TRBV19, the J gene TRBJ2-7, with 8 bases identical to TRBD1. The CDR3 is 14 amino acids. Germline CDR1 and CDR2: LNHDA and SQIVND (reference sequence). J lost 3 bases, V lost 5 bases, and 6 bases had no gene match. The CDR3 DNA reads as TGTGCCAGTAGTCCCGGACAGGGAAACTACGAGCAGTACTTC. This codes for CASSPGQGNYEQYF.